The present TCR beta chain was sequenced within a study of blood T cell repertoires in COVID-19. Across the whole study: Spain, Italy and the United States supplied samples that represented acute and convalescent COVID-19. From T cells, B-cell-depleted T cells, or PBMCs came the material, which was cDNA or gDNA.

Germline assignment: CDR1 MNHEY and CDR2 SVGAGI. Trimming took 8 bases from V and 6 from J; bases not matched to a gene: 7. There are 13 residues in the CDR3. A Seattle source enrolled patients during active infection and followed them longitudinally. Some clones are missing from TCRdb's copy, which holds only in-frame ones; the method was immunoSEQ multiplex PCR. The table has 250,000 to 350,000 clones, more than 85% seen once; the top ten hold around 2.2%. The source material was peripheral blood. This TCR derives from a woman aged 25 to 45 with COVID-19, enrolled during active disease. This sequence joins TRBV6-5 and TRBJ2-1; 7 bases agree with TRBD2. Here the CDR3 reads CASLTGGGNEQFF. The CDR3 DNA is TGTGCCAGCCTGACGGGAGGAGGCAATGAGCAGTTCTTC.